The subject of this entry is one T cell receptor beta chain. CDR3 size: 16 residues. Trimming removed 5 bases from V and 6 bases from J; junction bases left unmatched: 13. Germline CDR1 reads SGHVS; CDR2 reads FNYEAQ. The data were taken from a study of T-cell reconstitution after alpha-beta-depleted transplantation in children. During its preparation, the TCRbeta library received unique molecular identifiers. TCRdb processed the PCR reads anew with MiXCR; each CDR3 protein has one entry. Seen here are about 980,000 distinct CDR3 sequences, 25% to 35% observed once, and the top ten hold about 28%. This sequence was found in a boy under three years old who had a stem cell transplant for SCID, so the T cells may come from the graft donor. The input for sequencing was PBMCs, mostly from graft donor cells, taken 360 days after TCRalphabeta/CD19-depleted stem cell transplant. The chain employs TRBV7-6 and TRBJ2-1; 7 positions match TRBD2. In DNA, the CDR3 is TGTGCCAGCAGCCTCCTACGCGGCGGGGGACCCAATGAGCAGTTCTTC. This gives the protein CASSLLRGGGPNEQFF.